This T cell receptor (beta chain) was found in a study of vaccination effects on CD4 cells after COVID-19. Study-wide background: Prior to sequencing, the ViraFEST assay stimulated PBMC with viral peptide pools, which expanded the antigen-specific CD4+ T cells.

On approximately day 9 of culture, CD4+ T cells were separated out. It was on days 3 and 7 that half the medium was replaced with IL-2 medium. This CDR3 spans 16 amino acids. CDR1 SGHVS and CDR2 FQNEAQ come from the germline V gene. V lost 1 base to trimming and J lost 1 base, with 12 bases between them. With respect to this clone: Its antigen remains unknown.

Sequenced by immunoSEQ multiplex PCR; TCRdb stores in-frame clones only, minus some. The sample carries 45,000 to 60,000 clones, about 70% recorded once. This chain joins TRBV7-8 and TRBJ2-3; D gene unclear. The specimen comprised CD4+ T cells from PBMCs cultured without peptide, sampled before COVID-19 vaccination. This TCR was sampled from a human donor who had a prior SARS-CoV-2 infection. The CDR3 here is CASSLGGGLRTDTQYF. The CDR3 bases are TGTGCCAGCAGCTTAGGTGGTGGTTTGCGCACAGATACGCAGTATTTT.